A single sample gave rise to the 18 T cell receptor beta chains below, sequenced in a study of T-cell memory formation after mild COVID-19. Each CDR3 protein gets one entry after TCRdb re-called the 5' RACE reads with MiXCR. The sample consists of 410,000 or so distinct CDR3 sequences, under 25% of them appearing once. Sequenced input: PBMCs or a T cell subset sorted from them (not recorded which). The source is an adult woman who had mild COVID-19 (a few samples of this study predate the infection). Cell type and time point are not known.

This clonotype was detected a few times. The chain joins TRBV18 to TRBJ1-1; possibly TRBD1 for D (5 bases). The V end was cut by 0 bases, the J end by 5 bases, with 13 bases between. Germline values: CDR1 KGHSH, CDR2 LQKENI. This CDR3 region has 15 residues. CDR3 sequence (DNA): TGTGCCAGCTCACCACCGGGGCATCTGGGGACTGAAGCTTTCTTT. Translating gives CASSPPGHLGTEAFF.

The genes are TRBV12-3 or TRBV12-4 and TRBJ2-3, with D possibly matching TRBD2 (5 bases). V was cut by 5 bases and J by 5 bases, with 14 bases left in between. The CDR3 sequence is 14 residues long. This CDR3 reads CASSIGGSIDTQYF. CDR3 DNA: TGTGCCAGCAGTATAGGAGGATCAATAGATACGCAGTATTTT.

The CDR3 DNA reads TGCGCCAGCAGCCAAAGGGTAGCGGGGGCAGATACGCAGTATTTT. It translates to CASSQRVAGADTQYF. The gene calls are TRBV4-1 and TRBJ2-3, with TRBD2 matching over 9 bases. The CDR3 has 15 amino acids. V trimming: 2 bases; J trimming: 4 bases; junction bases outside the gene matches: 4. The germline gives CDR1 MGHRA, CDR2 YSYEKL.

The chain links TRBV6-1 to TRBJ1-1; TRBD1 agrees at 7 bases. Germline V gives CDR1 MNHNS, CDR2 SASEGT. V dropped 6 bases and J dropped 1; count of bases not matched to a gene: 5. CDR3 size: 14 residues. The CDR3 is CASRSGTENTEAFF. The CDR3 DNA reads TGTGCCAGCAGGTCCGGGACAGAGAACACTGAAGCTTTCTTT.

The chain uses TRBV5-1 and TRBJ2-5; 7 bases align to TRBD1. The CDR3 runs 15 residues. Germline loops: CDR1 SGHRS, CDR2 YFSETQ. The trim removed 0 bases at V and 5 bases at J, leaving 7 bases unmatched. The CDR3 sequence is CASSLDRGVEETQYF. Here the CDR3 DNA reads TGCGCCAGCAGCTTGGACAGGGGTGTAGAGGAGACCCAGTACTTC.

The chain uses TRBV6-1 and TRBJ1-5; the match to TRBD1 covers 7 bases. With V trimmed by 7 bases and J by 3 bases, 6 bases remained unmatched. This CDR3 region has 14 residues. Germline V gene sequence: CDR1 MNHNS, CDR2 SASEGT. The CDR3 loop reads CASKTGNPNQPQHF. CDR3 coding DNA: TGTGCCAGCAAGACAGGGAACCCCAATCAGCCCCAGCATTTT.

The chain joins TRBV12-3 or TRBV12-4 to TRBJ1-5; D remains ambiguous. The CDR3 has 16 residues. Between the trimmed V and J ends, which lost 2 bases and 4 bases, there was a span of 15 bases. CDR3 sequence (DNA): TGTGCCAGCAGTTTAACATCGGGCAGTCGTAATCAGCCCCAGCATTTT. Amino acid sequence: CASSLTSGSRNQPQHF.

J is TRBJ2-7 and V is TRBV20-1; 7 nucleotides match TRBD1. CDR1 and CDR2 from the germline V gene are DFQATT and SNEGSKA (reference sequence). The CDR3 contains 12 residues. After removal of 6 bases from V and 2 bases from J, the junction contained 4 bases not matched to a gene. The CDR3 loop is CSATDRAYEQYF. The DNA of the CDR3 is TGCAGTGCAACAGACAGGGCCTACGAGCAGTACTTC.

There are a few counts of this clonotype. One junction end disagrees with the germline gene, perhaps due to a read error. This rearrangement joins TRBV12-3 or TRBV12-4 to TRBJ1-1, with D unclear. CDR3 size: 13 residues. In DNA, the CDR3 is TGCGCCAGCAGCTTGGAGAGGAACACTGAAGCTTTCTTT. It encodes CASSLERNTEAFF.

This clonotype was picked up a small number of times. The chain combines TRBV6-6 with TRBJ2-5; 11 bases are a match to TRBD2. The V and J ends lost 5 bases and 4 bases, in that order; junction bases with no gene match: 9. CDR1 is MNHNY and CDR2 is SVGAGI in the germline V gene (reference sequence). The CDR3 has 16 residues. Written as DNA, the CDR3 is TGTGCCAGCAGTACACGTAGCGGGAGGGCCCCAGAGACCCAGTACTTC. It yields the protein CASSTRSGRAPETQYF.

The chain is built from TRBV29-1 and TRBJ1-1; TRBD1 might be the D (6 bases). The CDR3 sequence is 12 residues long. V lost 1 base, J lost 7 bases, and 10 bases lay in between. Germline V lookup: CDR1 SQVTM, CDR2 ANQGSEA. CDR3 bases: TGCAGCGTTGAAGTAGTGGGACATGAAGCTTTCTTT. It yields the protein CSVEVVGHEAFF. The entire variable domain, with the rest obtained from reference TRBV29-1 and TRBJ1-1, is as follows: SAVISQKPSRDICQRGTSLTIQCQVDSQVTMMFWYRQQPGQSLTLIATANQGSEATYESGFVIDKFPISRPNLTFSTLTVSNMSPEDSSIYLCSVEVVGHEAFFGQGTRLTVV.

The chain recombines TRBV3-1 with TRBJ2-7; possibly TRBD1 for D (5 bases). V gave up 0 bases and J gave up 13 bases, with 16 bases separating them. The CDR3 spans 13 residues. Germline values: CDR1 LGHDT, CDR2 YNNKEL (reference sequence). The CDR3 sequence is CASSQDGARVFYF. The CDR3 DNA sequence: TGTGCCAGCAGCCAAGATGGGGCCAGGGTATTCTACTTC.

This clonotype appeared a few times. The chain links TRBV7-9 to TRBJ2-1, with TRBD1 matching 8 bases. Germline V gene sequence: CDR1 SEHNR, CDR2 FQNEAQ (reference sequence). V lost 8 bases and J lost 7; bases outside the gene matches: 13. The length of the CDR3 is 15 residues. CDR3 in amino acids: CASLEGDRPRNEQFF. DNA for the CDR3: TGTGCCAGCTTAGAAGGGGACAGGCCGAGGAATGAGCAGTTCTTC.

This clonotype has a count of ten or more. The chain couples TRBV5-4 to TRBJ2-1; D remains ambiguous. The ends were cut back, 0 bases at V and 6 bases at J, with 4 bases in the middle. This CDR3 has 12 amino acids. The germline V gene encodes CDR1 SGHNT and CDR2 YYREEE (reference sequence). This CDR3 is CASSLAANEQFF. In DNA form, the CDR3 reads TGTGCCAGCAGCTTGGCCGCCAATGAGCAGTTCTTC. Full variable domain (rest looked up from reference TRBV5-4 and TRBJ2-1): ETGVTQSPTHLIKTRGQQVTLRCSSQSGHNTVSWYQQALGQGPQFIFQYYREEENGRGNFPPRFSGLQFPNYSSELNVNALELDDSALYLCASSLAANEQFFGPGTRLTVL.

The chain carries TRBV12-3 or TRBV12-4 and TRBJ2-1; 7 nucleotides align to TRBD2. This CDR3 spans 13 amino acids. V shed 7 bases, J shed 6 bases, and the junction held 6 bases outside the gene matches. The CDR3, as DNA: TGTGCCAGCAATGGGGAGGGTGCCAATGAGCAGTTCTTC. Protein product: CASNGEGANEQFF.

The chain is built from TRBV7-9 and TRBJ2-1, with 16 bases matching TRBD2. This CDR3 contains 17 residues. In germline, CDR1 is SEHNR, CDR2 FQNEAQ (reference sequence). With 4 bases clipped from V and 5 bases from J, the junction kept 5 bases outside the gene matches. CDR3 loop: CASSSGTSGRADNEQFF. The CDR3 DNA follows: TGTGCCAGCAGCTCTGGGACTAGCGGGAGGGCCGACAATGAGCAGTTCTTC.

A few counts support this clonotype. The V and J genes are TRBV15 and TRBJ2-7, with 10 bases aligning to TRBD2. The V gene end was trimmed by 0 bases and the J gene end by 3 bases; junction bases not matched to a gene: 8. The CDR3 totals 17 residues. Germline CDR1 reads LNHNV; CDR2 reads YYDKDF (reference sequence). CDR3 in DNA: TGTGCCACCAGCAGAGATGCTCACACTAGCGGGAACTACGAGCAGTACTTC. This encodes CATSRDAHTSGNYEQYF.

V and J are TRBV5-1 and TRBJ2-7, with 9 bases aligning to TRBD2. The CDR3 sequence is 17 residues long. V lost 1 base to trimming and J lost 0 bases; unmatched junction nucleotides: 8. CDR1 is SGHRS and CDR2 is YFSETQ in the germline V gene. The CDR3 DNA is TGCGCCAGCAGCTTGTTGCGGGAGGGTACGATCTCCTACGAGCAGTACTTC. It translates to CASSLLREGTISYEQYF.